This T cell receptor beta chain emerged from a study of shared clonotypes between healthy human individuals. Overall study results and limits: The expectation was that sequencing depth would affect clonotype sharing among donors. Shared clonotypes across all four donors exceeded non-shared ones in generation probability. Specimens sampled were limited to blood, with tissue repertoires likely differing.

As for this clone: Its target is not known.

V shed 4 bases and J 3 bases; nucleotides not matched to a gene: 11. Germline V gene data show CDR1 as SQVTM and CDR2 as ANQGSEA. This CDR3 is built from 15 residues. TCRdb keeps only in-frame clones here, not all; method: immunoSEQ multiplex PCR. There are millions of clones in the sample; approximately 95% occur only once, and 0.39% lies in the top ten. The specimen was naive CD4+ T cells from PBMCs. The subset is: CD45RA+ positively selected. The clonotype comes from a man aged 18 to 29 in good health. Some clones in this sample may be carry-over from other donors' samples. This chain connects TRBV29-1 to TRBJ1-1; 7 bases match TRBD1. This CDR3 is CSVGQGLVMYTEAFF. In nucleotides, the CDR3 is TGCAGCGTTGGACAGGGCCTCGTTATGTACACTGAAGCTTTCTTT.